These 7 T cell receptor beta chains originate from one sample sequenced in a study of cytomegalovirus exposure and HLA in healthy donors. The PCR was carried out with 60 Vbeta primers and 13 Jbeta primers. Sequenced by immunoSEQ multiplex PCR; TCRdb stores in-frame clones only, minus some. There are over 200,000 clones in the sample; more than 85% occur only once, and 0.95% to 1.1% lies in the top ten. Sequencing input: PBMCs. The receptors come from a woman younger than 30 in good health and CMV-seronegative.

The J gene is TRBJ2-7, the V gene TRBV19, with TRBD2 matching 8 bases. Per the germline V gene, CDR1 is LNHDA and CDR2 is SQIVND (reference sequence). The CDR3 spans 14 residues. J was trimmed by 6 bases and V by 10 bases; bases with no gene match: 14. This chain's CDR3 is CATLPTGGSGEQYF. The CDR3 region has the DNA TGTGCCACTCTACCGACGGGAGGGAGTGGCGAGCAGTACTTC.

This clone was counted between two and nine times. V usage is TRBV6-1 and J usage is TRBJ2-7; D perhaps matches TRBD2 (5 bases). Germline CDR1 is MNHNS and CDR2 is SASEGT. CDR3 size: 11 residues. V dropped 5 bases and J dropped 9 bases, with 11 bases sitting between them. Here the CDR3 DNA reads TGTGCCAGCAGTCTCGGGGAAAGGCAGTACTTC. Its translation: CASSLGERQYF.

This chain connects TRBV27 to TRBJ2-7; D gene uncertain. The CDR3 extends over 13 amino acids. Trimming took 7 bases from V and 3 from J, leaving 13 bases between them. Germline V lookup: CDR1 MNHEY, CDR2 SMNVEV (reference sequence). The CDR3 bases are TGTGCCAGCATGCTAGGCCTAGACTACGAGCAGTACTTC. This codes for CASMLGLDYEQYF.

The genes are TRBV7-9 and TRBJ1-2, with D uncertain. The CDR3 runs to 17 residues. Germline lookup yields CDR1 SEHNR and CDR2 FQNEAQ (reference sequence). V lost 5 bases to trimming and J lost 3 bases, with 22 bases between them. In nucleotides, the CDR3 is TGTGCCAGCAGCCCTAAATTAAGCAGAGCGGTAGACTATGGCTACACCTTC. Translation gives CASSPKLSRAVDYGYTF.

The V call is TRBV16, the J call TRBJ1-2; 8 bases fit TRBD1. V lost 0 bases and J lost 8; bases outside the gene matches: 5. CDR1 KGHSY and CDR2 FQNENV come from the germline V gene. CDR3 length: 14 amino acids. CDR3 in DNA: TGTGCCAGCAGCCAATCCCCAGGGGGCGGCGGCTACACCTTC. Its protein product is CASSQSPGGGGYTF.

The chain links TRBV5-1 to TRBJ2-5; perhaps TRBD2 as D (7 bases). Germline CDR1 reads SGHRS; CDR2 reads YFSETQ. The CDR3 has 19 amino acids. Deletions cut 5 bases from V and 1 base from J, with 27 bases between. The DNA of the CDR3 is TGCGCCAGCAGAACAGGAAAGGCGGGGGCAGGGGCTTTCCAAGAGACCCAGTACTTC. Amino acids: CASRTGKAGAGAFQETQYF.

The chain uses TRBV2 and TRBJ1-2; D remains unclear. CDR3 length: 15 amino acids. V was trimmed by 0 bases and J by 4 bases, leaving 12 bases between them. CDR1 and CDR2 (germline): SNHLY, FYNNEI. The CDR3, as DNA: TGTGCCAGCAGTGAAGCGCTTGGGAGCGCCTATGGCTACACCTTC. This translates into CASSEALGSAYGYTF.